This T cell receptor (beta chain) is from a study of blood T cell repertoires in COVID-19. From germline, CDR1 is LGHNA and CDR2 YNFKEQ. The V and J ends lost 1 base and 7 bases, in that order; junction bases with no gene match: 6. The CDR3 has 15 residues. People in the exposed group encountered a COVID-19 case within 2 weeks before entering the study. Some clones are missing from TCRdb's copy, which holds only in-frame ones; the method was immunoSEQ multiplex PCR. The table includes fewer than 250,000 clones, 84% detected once. The sample was PBMCs or T cells enriched from blood (not recorded which). The chain is built from TRBV4-2 and TRBJ2-7; 11 positions agree with TRBD2. The receptor was isolated from a woman aged 25 to 39 who had been exposed to COVID-19. The CDR3 bases are TGTGCCAGCAGCCAAGGGAGCCTAGCGGGGGGAGAGCAGTACTTC. This sequence encodes CASSQGSLAGGEQYF.